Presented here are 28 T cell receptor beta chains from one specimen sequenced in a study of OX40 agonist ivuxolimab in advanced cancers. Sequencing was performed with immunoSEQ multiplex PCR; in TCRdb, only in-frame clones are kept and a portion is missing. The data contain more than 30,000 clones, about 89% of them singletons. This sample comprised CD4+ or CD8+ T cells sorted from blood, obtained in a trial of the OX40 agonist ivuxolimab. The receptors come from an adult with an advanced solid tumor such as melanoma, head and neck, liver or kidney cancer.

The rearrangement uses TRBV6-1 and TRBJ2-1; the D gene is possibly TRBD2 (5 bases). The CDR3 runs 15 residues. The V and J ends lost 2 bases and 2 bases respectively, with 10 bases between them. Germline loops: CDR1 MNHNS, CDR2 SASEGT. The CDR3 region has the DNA TGTGCCAGCAGTGAAATACCAGCGGCCTACAATGAGCAGTTCTTC. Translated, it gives CASSEIPAAYNEQFF.

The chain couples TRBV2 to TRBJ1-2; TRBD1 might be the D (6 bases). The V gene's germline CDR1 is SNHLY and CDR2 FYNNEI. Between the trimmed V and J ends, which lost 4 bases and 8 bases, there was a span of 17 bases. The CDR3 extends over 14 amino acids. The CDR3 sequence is CASSAQGTANGYTF. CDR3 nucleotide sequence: TGTGCCAGCAGTGCACAGGGTACCGCAAACGGCTACACCTTC.

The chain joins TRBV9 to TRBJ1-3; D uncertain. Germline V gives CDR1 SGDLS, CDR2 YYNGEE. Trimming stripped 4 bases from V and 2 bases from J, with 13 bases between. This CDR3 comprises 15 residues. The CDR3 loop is CASSSREGPGNTIYF. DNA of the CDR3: TGTGCCAGCAGCTCAAGAGAGGGTCCTGGAAACACCATATATTTT.

CDR3: CASSLVGYGYTF. CDR3 nucleotide sequence: TGTGCCAGCAGCTTGGTGGGCTATGGCTACACCTTC. V usage is TRBV7-9 and J usage is TRBJ1-2; D is ambiguous. V lost 3 bases, J lost 4 bases, and 6 bases lay in between. CDR1 SEHNR and CDR2 FQNEAQ come from the germline V gene (reference sequence). The CDR3 spans 12 residues.

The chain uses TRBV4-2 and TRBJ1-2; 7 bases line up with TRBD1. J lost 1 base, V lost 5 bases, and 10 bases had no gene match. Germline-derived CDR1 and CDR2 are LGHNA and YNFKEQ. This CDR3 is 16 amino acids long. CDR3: CASSAAGTDLNYGYTF. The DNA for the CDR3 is TGTGCCAGCAGCGCGGCCGGGACAGATCTTAACTATGGCTACACCTTC.

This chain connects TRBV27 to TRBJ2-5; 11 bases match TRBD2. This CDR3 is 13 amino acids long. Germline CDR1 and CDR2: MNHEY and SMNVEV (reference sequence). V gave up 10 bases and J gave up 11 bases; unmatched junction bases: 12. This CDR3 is CATRLAGPFEQYF. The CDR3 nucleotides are TGTGCCACCCGACTAGCGGGGCCTTTTGAGCAGTACTTC.

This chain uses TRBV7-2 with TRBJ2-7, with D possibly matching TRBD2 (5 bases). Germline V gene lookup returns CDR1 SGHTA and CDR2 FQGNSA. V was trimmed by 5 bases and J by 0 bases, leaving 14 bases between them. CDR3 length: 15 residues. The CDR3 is CASSGSALSSYEQYF. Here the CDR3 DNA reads TGTGCCAGCAGCGGTAGCGCCCTAAGCTCCTACGAGCAGTACTTC. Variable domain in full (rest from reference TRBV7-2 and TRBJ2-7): GAGVSQSPSNKVTEKGKDVELRCDPISGHTALYWYRQSLGQGLEFLIYFQGNSAPDKSGLPSDRFSAERTGGSVSTLTIQRTQQEDSAVYLCASSGSALSSYEQYFGPGTRLTVT.

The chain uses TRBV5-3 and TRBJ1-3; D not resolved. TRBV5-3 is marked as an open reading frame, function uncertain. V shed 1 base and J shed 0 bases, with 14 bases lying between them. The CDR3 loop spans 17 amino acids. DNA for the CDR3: TGTGCCAGAAGCTTGATCTGCCACTCCAACTCTGGAAACACCATATATTTT. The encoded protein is CARSLICHSNSGNTIYF.

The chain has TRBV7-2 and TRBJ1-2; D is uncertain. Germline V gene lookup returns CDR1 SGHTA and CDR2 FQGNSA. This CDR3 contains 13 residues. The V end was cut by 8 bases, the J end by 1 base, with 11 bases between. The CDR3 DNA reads TGTGCCAGCTCGACTGATCTTAACTATGGCTACACCTTC. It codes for CASSTDLNYGYTF. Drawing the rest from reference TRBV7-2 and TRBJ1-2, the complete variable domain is GAGVSQSPSNKVTEKGKDVELRCDPISGHTALYWYRQSLGQGLEFLIYFQGNSAPDKSGLPSDRFSAERTGGSVSTLTIQRTQQEDSAVYLCASSTDLNYGYTFGSGTRLTVV.

The CDR3 spells CASSDKTTGTNSPLHF. The DNA of the CDR3 is TGTGCCAGCAGTGACAAAACGACAGGGACCAATTCACCCCTCCACTTT. V usage is TRBV6-4 and J usage is TRBJ1-6, with 7 bases that match TRBD1. The CDR3 consists of 16 residues. Losses at the gene ends were 2 bases for V and 7 bases for J; bases not matched to a gene: 8. The germline V gene has CDR1 MRHNA and CDR2 SNTAGT.

CDR3 amino acids: CASSLQTSPTGELFF. The CDR3 coding sequence is TGCGCCAGCAGCTTGCAAACTAGTCCCACCGGGGAGCTGTTTTTT. The chain is built from TRBV5-1 and TRBJ2-2; tentatively, D is TRBD2 (5 bases). The CDR3 is 15 amino acids. The germline V and J ends were trimmed by 1 base and 4 bases, with 11 bases remaining between them. Germline V gene data show CDR1 as SGHRS and CDR2 as YFSETQ.

The CDR3 region is CASSPGTGVETQYF. DNA of the CDR3: TGTGCCAGCAGCCCTGGGACAGGGGTTGAGACCCAGTACTTC. The chain combines TRBV6-5 with TRBJ2-5; TRBD1 matches 10 bases. Trimming removed 6 bases from V and 5 bases from J; junction bases left unmatched: 6. This CDR3 has 14 residues. Germline CDR1 is MNHEY and CDR2 is SVGAGI.

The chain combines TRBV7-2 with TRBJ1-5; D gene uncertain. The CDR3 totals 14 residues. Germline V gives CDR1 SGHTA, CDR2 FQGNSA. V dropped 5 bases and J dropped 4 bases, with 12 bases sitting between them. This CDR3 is CASSPHSRNQPQHF. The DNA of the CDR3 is TGTGCCAGCAGCCCACACTCGAGGAATCAGCCCCAGCATTTT.

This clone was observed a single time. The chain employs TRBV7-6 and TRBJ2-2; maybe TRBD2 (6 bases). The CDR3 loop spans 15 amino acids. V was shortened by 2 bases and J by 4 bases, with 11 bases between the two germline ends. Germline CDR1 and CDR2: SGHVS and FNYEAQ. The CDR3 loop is CASSLNGGTTGELFF. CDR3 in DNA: TGTGCCAGCAGCTTAAACGGCGGGACCACCGGGGAGCTGTTTTTT.

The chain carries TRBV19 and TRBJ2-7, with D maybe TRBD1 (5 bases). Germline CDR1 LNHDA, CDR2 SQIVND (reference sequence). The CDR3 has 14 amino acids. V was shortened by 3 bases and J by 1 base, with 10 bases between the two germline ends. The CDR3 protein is CASSISPGSYEQYF. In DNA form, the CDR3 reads TGTGCCAGTAGTATTTCGCCAGGGTCCTACGAGCAGTACTTC. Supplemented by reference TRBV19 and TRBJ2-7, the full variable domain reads DGGITQSPKYLFRKEGQNVTLSCEQNLNHDAMYWYRQDPGQGLRLIYYSQIVNDFQKGDIAEGYSVSREKKESFPLTVTSAQKNPTAFYLCASSISPGSYEQYFGPGTRLTVT.

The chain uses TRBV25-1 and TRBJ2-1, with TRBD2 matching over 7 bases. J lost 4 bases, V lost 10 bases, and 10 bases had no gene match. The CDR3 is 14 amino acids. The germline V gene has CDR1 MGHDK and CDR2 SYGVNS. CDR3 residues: CATEGTTEYNEQFF. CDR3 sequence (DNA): TGTGCCACCGAGGGGACTACCGAGTACAATGAGCAGTTCTTC. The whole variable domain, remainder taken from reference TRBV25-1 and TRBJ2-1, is EADIYQTPRYLVIGTGKKITLECSQTMGHDKMYWYQQDPGMELHLIHYSYGVNSTEKGDLSSESTVSRIRTEHFPLTLESARPSHTSQYLCATEGTTEYNEQFFGPGTRLTVL.

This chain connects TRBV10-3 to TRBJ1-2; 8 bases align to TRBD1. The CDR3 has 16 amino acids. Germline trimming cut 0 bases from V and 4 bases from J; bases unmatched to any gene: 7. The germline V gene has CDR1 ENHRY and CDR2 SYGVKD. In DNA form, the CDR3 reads TGTGCCATCAGTGAGTCCCTACGGACAGGGCCCTATGGCTACACCTTC. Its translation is CAISESLRTGPYGYTF.

CDR3 loop: CASSLKRTARTGELFF. The CDR3 DNA reads as TGTGCCAGCAGCTTAAAGCGGACAGCTCGAACCGGGGAGCTGTTTTTT. V and J are TRBV7-9 and TRBJ2-2, with D perhaps TRBD1 (6 bases). CDR3 length: 16 amino acids. Germline V gives CDR1 SEHNR, CDR2 FQNEAQ (reference sequence). Between the trimmed V and J ends, which lost 2 bases and 5 bases, there was a span of 15 bases.

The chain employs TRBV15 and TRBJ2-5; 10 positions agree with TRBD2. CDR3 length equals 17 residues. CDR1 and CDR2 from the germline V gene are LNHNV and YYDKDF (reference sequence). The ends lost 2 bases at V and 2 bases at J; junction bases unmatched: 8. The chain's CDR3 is CATSRTTSGTRQETQYF. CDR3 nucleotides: TGTGCCACCAGCAGAACTACTAGCGGGACACGACAAGAGACCCAGTACTTC. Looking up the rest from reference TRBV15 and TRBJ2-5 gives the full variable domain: DAMVIQNPRYQVTQFGKPVTLSCSQTLNHNVMYWYQQKSSQAPKLLFHYYDKDFNNEADTPDNFQSRRPNTSFCFLDIRSPGLGDTAMYLCATSRTTSGTRQETQYFGPGTRLLVL.

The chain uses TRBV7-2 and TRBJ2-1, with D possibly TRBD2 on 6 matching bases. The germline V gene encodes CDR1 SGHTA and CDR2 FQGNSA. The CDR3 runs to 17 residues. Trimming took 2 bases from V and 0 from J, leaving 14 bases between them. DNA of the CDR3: TGTGCCAGCAGCTTACCTAGGGACTCCAGCTCCTACAATGAGCAGTTCTTC. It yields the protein CASSLPRDSSSYNEQFF.

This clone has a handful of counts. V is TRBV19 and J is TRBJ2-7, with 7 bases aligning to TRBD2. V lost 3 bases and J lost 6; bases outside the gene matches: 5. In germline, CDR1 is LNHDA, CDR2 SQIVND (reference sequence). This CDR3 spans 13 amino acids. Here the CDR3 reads CASSILGGSEQYF. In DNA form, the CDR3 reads TGTGCCAGTAGTATCCTCGGCGGGAGCGAGCAGTACTTC.

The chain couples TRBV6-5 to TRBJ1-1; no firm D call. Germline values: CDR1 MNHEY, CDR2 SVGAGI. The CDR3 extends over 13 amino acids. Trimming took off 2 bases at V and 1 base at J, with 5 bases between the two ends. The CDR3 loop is CASSYTANTEAFF. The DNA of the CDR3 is TGTGCCAGCAGTTACACAGCGAACACTGAAGCTTTCTTT.

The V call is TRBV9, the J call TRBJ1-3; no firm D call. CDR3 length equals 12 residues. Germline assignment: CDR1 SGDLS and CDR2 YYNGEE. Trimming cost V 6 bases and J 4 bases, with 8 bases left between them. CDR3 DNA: TGTGCCAGCAATGCACCCGGAAACACCATATATTTT. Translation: CASNAPGNTIYF.

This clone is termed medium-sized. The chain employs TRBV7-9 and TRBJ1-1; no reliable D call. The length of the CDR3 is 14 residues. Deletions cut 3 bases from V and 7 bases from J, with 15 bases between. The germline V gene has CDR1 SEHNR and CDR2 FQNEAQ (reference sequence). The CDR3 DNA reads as TGTGCCAGCAGCTTCCTGGTCGGAGGTAATGAAGCTTTCTTT. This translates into CASSFLVGGNEAFF.

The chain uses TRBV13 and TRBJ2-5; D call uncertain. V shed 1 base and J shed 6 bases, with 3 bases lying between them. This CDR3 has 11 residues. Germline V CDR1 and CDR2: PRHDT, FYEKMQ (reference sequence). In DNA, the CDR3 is TGTGCCAGCAGCTTAGCGAAGACCCAGTACTTC. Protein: CASSLAKTQYF.

The DNA of the CDR3 is TGTGCCAGCTCACATGACAGGGAATGGCAGCCCCAGCATTTT. Its translation: CASSHDREWQPQHF. This rearrangement joins TRBV18 to TRBJ1-5; TRBD1 matches 7 bases. This CDR3 comprises 14 residues. The V gene's germline CDR1 is KGHSH and CDR2 LQKENI. V shed 4 bases and J 7 bases; nucleotides not matched to a gene: 7.

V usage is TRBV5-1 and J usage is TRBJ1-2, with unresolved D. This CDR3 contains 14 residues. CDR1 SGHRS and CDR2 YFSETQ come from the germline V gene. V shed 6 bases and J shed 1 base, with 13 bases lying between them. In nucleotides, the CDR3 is TGCGCCAGCAAGGAGTCAGCCCTTAACTATGGCTACACCTTC. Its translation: CASKESALNYGYTF.

The CDR3 bases are TGTGCCAGCAGGTCCCGACAGCGAGGGGAAGCCTACAATGAGCAGTTCTTC. Its translation is CASRSRQRGEAYNEQFF. The J gene is TRBJ2-1, the V gene TRBV7-9; tentatively, D is TRBD1 or TRBD2 (5 bases each). V dropped 6 bases and J dropped 2 bases, with 20 bases sitting between them. Germline V gene lookup returns CDR1 SEHNR and CDR2 FQNEAQ (reference sequence). The CDR3 is 17 residues long.